A single sample is the source of the 4 T cell receptor beta chains below, sequenced in a study of T cells in Graves' hyperthyroidism and ophthalmopathy. RNA transcripts served as the template for amplifying TCR beta CDR3 regions. Primed by the HTBI set, a first-round RT-PCR was run on the TCR CDR3. TCRdb independently ran MiXCR on the multiplex PCR reads; one entry per CDR3 protein. This sample carries approximately 430,000 distinct CDR3 sequences, roughly 14% of them seen once, and the ten largest clones take about 13%. The sequenced sample consisted of blood. The receptors were gathered from a man between 18 and 35 years old with Graves' ophthalmopathy.

This clonotype was picked up a small number of times. The CDR3 reads CASSQLASTAGGADTQYF. CDR3 nucleotides: TGTGCCAGCAGCCAACTAGCTAGTACAGCGGGGGGAGCAGATACGCAGTATTTT. V usage is TRBV4-2 and J usage is TRBJ2-3; 9 bases align to TRBD2. V lost 2 bases and J lost 4; bases outside the gene matches: 13. The CDR3 is 18 residues long. Germline values: CDR1 LGHNA, CDR2 YNFKEQ.

The chain is built from TRBV4-1 and TRBJ1-2, with 11 nucleotides matching TRBD1. Germline loops: CDR1 MGHRA, CDR2 YSYEKL. The CDR3 totals 18 residues. The trim removed 4 bases at V and 4 bases at J, leaving 14 bases unmatched. This CDR3 is CASSLVGDRGTQGYGYTF. The CDR3, as DNA: TGCGCCAGCAGCCTAGTAGGGGACAGGGGGACCCAAGGCTATGGCTACACCTTC.

Ten or more counts support this clonotype. The chain links TRBV12-3 or TRBV12-4 to TRBJ1-6; no reliable D call. CDR3 length: 15 residues. The V end was cut by 6 bases, the J end by 6 bases, with 15 bases between. The CDR3 protein is CASSEVVTGNSPLHF. CDR3 bases: TGTGCCAGCAGCGAGGTAGTGACGGGTAATTCACCCCTCCACTTT.

This clonotype was recorded many times. The chain combines TRBV7-8 with TRBJ2-5, with D possibly TRBD1 on 6 matching bases. CDR1 and CDR2 from the germline V gene are SGHVS and FQNEAQ. This CDR3 has 15 residues. Trimming stripped 5 bases from V and 4 bases from J, with 17 bases between. The CDR3 DNA reads TGTGCCAGCAGCCGAACAGGGTTCGGGGTAGAGACCCAGTACTTC. Encoded protein: CASSRTGFGVETQYF.